This is a list of T cell receptor beta chains from one sample in a study of blood T cell repertoires in COVID-19. Here immunoSEQ multiplex PCR was the method, and the copy in TCRdb shows in-frame clones only, minus some. The sample comprises about 170,000 clones, less than 90% of which are singletons, and 4.4% rests with the top ten. The sequencing sample was made of PBMCs or T cells enriched from blood (not recorded which). The source is a woman between 45 and 65 years old who had recovered from COVID-19. Each CDR3 is given with its conserved first and last residue. A D gene is named only where the DNA matches it firmly. Only part of the rows carry a size: once, few, many, or a class if the clone is expanded.

d_call clone_size j_call v_call cdr3_aa cdr3_nt
. once TRBJ1-1 TRBV7-2 CASSLGRTLRKGTEAFF TGTGCCAGCAGCTTAGGGAGAACATTAAGAAAGGGGACTGAAGCTTTCTTT
TRBD2 . TRBJ2-3 TRBV28 CASSTSGAGGKYTQYF TGTGCCAGCAGTACTTCCGGAGCGGGGGGAAAATATACGCAGTATTTT
. . TRBJ1-2 TRBV7-9 CASSSQGSYGYTF TGTGCCAGCAGTTCACAGGGTTCCTATGGCTACACCTTC
. once TRBJ2-3 TRBV5-1 CASSLALSGADTQYF TGCGCCAGCAGCTTGGCCCTGTCAGGGGCGGATACGCAGTATTTT
. . TRBJ1-1 TRBV3-1/TRBV3-2 CASSQLQGTEAFF TGTGCCAGCAGCCAGTTACAGGGAACTGAAGCTTTCTTT
. . TRBJ2-1 TRBV24-1 CATSGSPDRQKNNEQFF TGTGCCACCAGTGGGTCCCCCGACAGGCAAAAAAACAATGAGCAGTTCTTC
TRBD1 . TRBJ2-1 TRBV10-3 CAISDWTGVVGNEQFF TGTGCCATCAGTGATTGGACAGGGGTGGTAGGCAATGAGCAGTTCTTC
. once TRBJ2-5 TRBV6-5 CAASRVQETQYF TGTGCCGCATCGCGGGTTCAAGAGACCCAGTACTTC
. once TRBJ1-6 TRBV7-2 CASSLGGGNSPLHF TGTGCCAGCAGCCTCGGGGGGGGGAATTCACCCCTCCACTTT
TRBD1 . TRBJ1-2 TRBV7-8 CASSPRDRGYTNYGYTF TGTGCCAGCAGCCCACGGGACAGGGGTTACACAAACTATGGCTACACCTTC
. . TRBJ1-1 TRBV19 CASSVLRLNTEAFF TGTGCCAGTAGTGTTCTCCGGTTGAACACTGAAGCTTTCTTT
. few TRBJ2-1 TRBV29-1 CSVERDSRANEQFF TGCAGCGTTGAAAGGGACTCTAGGGCCAATGAGCAGTTCTTC
TRBD1 . TRBJ1-3 TRBV5-6 CASSFQGARGNTIYF TGTGCCAGCAGCTTCCAGGGGGCGCGTGGAAACACCATATATTTT
TRBD1 . TRBJ1-1 TRBV10-3 CAISSGTGNTEAFF TGTGCCATCAGCTCCGGGACAGGGAACACTGAAGCTTTCTTT
. . TRBJ2-6 TRBV5-1 CASSLVQGVWANVLTF TGCGCCAGCAGCTTGGTACAGGGAGTTTGGGCCAACGTCCTGACTTTC